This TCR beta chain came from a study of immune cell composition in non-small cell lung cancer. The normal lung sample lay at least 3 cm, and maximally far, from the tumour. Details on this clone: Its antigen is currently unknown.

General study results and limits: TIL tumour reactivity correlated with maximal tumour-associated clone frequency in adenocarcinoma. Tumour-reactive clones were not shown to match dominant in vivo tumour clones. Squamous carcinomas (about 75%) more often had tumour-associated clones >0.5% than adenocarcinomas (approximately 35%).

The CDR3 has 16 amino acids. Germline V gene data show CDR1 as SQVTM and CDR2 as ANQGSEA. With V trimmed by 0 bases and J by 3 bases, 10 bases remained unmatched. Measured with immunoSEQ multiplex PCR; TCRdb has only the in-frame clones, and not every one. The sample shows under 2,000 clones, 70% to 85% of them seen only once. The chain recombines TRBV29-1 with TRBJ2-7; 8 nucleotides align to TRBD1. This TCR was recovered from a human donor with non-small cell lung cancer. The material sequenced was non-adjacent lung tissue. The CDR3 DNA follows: TGCAGCGTTGAAGACTTTGGGCGGACAGGGAGCTACGAGCAGTACTTC. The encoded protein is CSVEDFGRTGSYEQYF.